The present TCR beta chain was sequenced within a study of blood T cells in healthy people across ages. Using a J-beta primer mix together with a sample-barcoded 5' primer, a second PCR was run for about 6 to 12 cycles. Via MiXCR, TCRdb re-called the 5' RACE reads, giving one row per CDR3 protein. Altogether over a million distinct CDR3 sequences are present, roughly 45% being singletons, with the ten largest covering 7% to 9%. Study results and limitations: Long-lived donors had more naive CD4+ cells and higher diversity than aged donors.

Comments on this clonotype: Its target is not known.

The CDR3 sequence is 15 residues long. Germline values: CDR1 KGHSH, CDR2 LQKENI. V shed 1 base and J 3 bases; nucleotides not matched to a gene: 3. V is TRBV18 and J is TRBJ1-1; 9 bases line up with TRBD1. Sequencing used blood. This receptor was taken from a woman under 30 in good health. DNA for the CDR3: TGTGCCAGCTCACCACAGGACAGGGGTGACACTGAAGCTTTCTTT. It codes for CASSPQDRGDTEAFF.